This T cell receptor (beta chain) was captured in a study of blood T cells in healthy people across ages. It was with a sample-barcoded 5' primer and a J-beta primer mix that a second PCR of roughly 7 to 12 cycles was run. TCRdb re-derived calls from the 5' RACE reads in MiXCR, one entry per CDR3 protein. The sample records roughly 700,000 distinct CDR3 sequences, approximately 49% being singletons. The germline CDR1 and CDR2 sequences are MDHEN and SYDVKM. V was shortened by 6 bases and J by 0 bases, with 18 bases between the two germline ends. This CDR3 is 17 amino acids long. This chain joins TRBV28 and TRBJ1-5; tentative D call: TRBD1 (5 bases). Sequenced sample: blood. This TCR came from a woman aged 55-69 years in good health. The CDR3 region is CASRTAGTGYSNQPQHF. The DNA of the CDR3 is TGTGCCAGCAGAACTGCTGGGACCGGCTATAGCAATCAGCCCCAGCATTTT.